This TCR beta chain emerged from a study of breast tumors, draining lymph nodes, adjacent tissues. The study, taken as a whole, reports: Data fit most tumor T cells coming from lymph node, expanding in tumor. Compared with lymph nodes, tumors were less diverse; compared with nontumor tissue, more. That most tumor T cells come from lymph nodes remained unproven.

V was pared by 0 bases and J by 3 bases, with 1 base of the junction left unmatched. CDR1 is LGHNA and CDR2 is YNFKEQ in the germline V gene. The CDR3 extends over 16 amino acids. Comments on this clonotype: Its cognate antigen is unknown.

The lymph nodes were axillary draining lymph nodes from breast cancer patients. Via MiXCR, TCRdb re-called the multiplex PCR reads, giving one row per CDR3 protein. The data hold 84,000 or so distinct CDR3 sequences, with around 29% observed a single time. The sequencing sample was made of axillary lymph node tissue. The chain joins TRBV4-2 to TRBJ2-5, with 13 bases fitting TRBD2. This receptor was identified in a female donor with breast cancer. Some clones in this sample may be carry-over from other donors' samples. The CDR3 bases are TGTGCCAGCAGCCAAGAACTAGCGGGAGGGAAAGAGACCCAGTACTTC. Its translation: CASSQELAGGKETQYF.